The clone carrying this T cell receptor beta chain was seen a few times. The target antigen is unknown. The TCR beta libraries were generated through quantitative 5'-RACE incorporating molecular barcodes. TCRdb passed the 5' RACE reads through MiXCR, listing each CDR3 protein once. The sample records approximately 300,000 distinct CDR3 sequences, about 20% being singletons. CDR1 SNHLY and CDR2 FYNNEI come from the germline V gene. The CDR3 loop spans 15 amino acids. V was shortened by 6 bases and J by 3 bases, with 16 bases between the two germline ends. This sample was taken from a study of CD8 T cells in ankylosing spondylitis. General study results and limits: Reports of some motif variants in reactive arthritis synovial fluid and blood predate this one.

The sequenced sample was blood, either unsorted or a sorted T cell fraction (not recorded which). J is TRBJ2-3 and V is TRBV2; a possible D gene is TRBD1 (5 bases). The TCR was taken from a female donor with ankylosing spondylitis or in good health (not recorded which). In DNA, the CDR3 is TGTGCCAGCAGCGCGACCAGGGTGGGAACAGATACGCAGTATTTT. This gives the protein CASSATRVGTDTQYF.